Following are 30 T cell receptor beta chains from one sample sequenced in a study of memory CD4+ T cells and cytomegalovirus serostatus. Single viable CD3+CD4+CD8-CD45RO+ cells were sorted as the memory CD4+ T cells. The table came from immunoSEQ multiplex PCR; TCRdb's copy has only in-frame clones and leaves some out. The data contain approximately 61,000 clones, roughly 80% of them singletons. The specimen was memory CD4+ T cells from blood. Every receptor here comes from an adult in good health and CMV-seronegative. Some clones in this sample may be carry-over from other donors' samples.

The CDR3: CASSLDQGSYGYTF. DNA for the CDR3: TGTGCCAGCAGCTTAGATCAGGGTTCCTATGGCTACACCTTC. This chain links TRBV7-8 with TRBJ1-2; D may be TRBD1 (5 bases). Per germline, CDR1 SGHVS and CDR2 FQNEAQ. The CDR3 is made up of 14 amino acids. V was clipped by 1 base and J by 4 bases, with 10 bases between them.

The chain uses TRBV7-2 and TRBJ2-5; 8 bases align to TRBD1. The germline gives CDR1 SGHTA, CDR2 FQGNSA. V was pared by 5 bases and J by 7 bases, with 6 bases of the junction left unmatched. The CDR3 is 13 residues long. CDR3 DNA: TGTGCCAGCAGCGCGGGACAGGTTGGGACCCAGTACTTC. Amino acid sequence: CASSAGQVGTQYF.

This chain links TRBV30 with TRBJ2-2; unclear D gene. This CDR3 comprises 15 residues. Trimming pared 2 bases from V and 2 bases from J, leaving 12 bases between. Germline V lookup: CDR1 GTSNPN, CDR2 SVGIG (reference sequence). The CDR3 loop reads CAWSRAGGNTGELFF. CDR3 DNA: TGTGCCTGGAGTCGGGCAGGCGGAAACACCGGGGAGCTGTTTTTT.

CDR3: CASHPSGGAAYNEQFF. The CDR3 DNA follows: TGTGCCAGTCACCCTAGCGGGGGGGCGGCTTACAATGAGCAGTTCTTC. The rearrangement links TRBV19 to TRBJ2-1; 12 bases fit TRBD2. Germline lookup yields CDR1 LNHDA and CDR2 SQIVND (reference sequence). This CDR3 spans 16 amino acids. The trim removed 8 bases at V and 4 bases at J, leaving 9 bases unmatched.

The chain uses TRBV2 and TRBJ1-4, with 7 bases that match TRBD1. Germline V lookup: CDR1 SNHLY, CDR2 FYNNEI. V lost 5 bases, J lost 4 bases, and 4 bases stayed unmatched. The CDR3 has 14 amino acids. The CDR3 sequence is CASSRQGGNEKLFF. CDR3 nucleotides: TGTGCCAGCAGTCGACAGGGAGGTAATGAAAAACTGTTTTTT.

The rearrangement joins TRBV18 to TRBJ2-6, with 11 bases fitting TRBD1. Germline assignment: CDR1 KGHSH and CDR2 LQKENI. This CDR3 contains 17 residues. V lost 3 bases to trimming and J lost 4 bases; unmatched junction nucleotides: 5. The CDR3 sequence: CASSPRDRGKGANVLTF. The CDR3 DNA sequence: TGTGCCAGCTCACCGAGGGACAGGGGGAAGGGGGCCAACGTCCTGACTTTC.

The genes are TRBV7-2 and TRBJ1-6, with unresolved D. The CDR3 runs 16 residues. Trimming cost V 2 bases and J 7 bases, with 15 bases left between them. CDR1 and CDR2 (germline): SGHTA, FQGNSA. Here the CDR3 reads CASSLSGQHQNSPLHF. Here the CDR3 DNA reads TGTGCCAGCAGCTTAAGCGGCCAGCACCAGAATTCACCCCTCCACTTT. Looking up the rest from reference TRBV7-2 and TRBJ1-6 gives the full variable domain: GAGVSQSPSNKVTEKGKDVELRCDPISGHTALYWYRQSLGQGLEFLIYFQGNSAPDKSGLPSDRFSAERTGGSVSTLTIQRTQQEDSAVYLCASSLSGQHQNSPLHFGNGTRLTVT.

The chain uses TRBV28 and TRBJ1-2; 7 bases line up with TRBD1. Unmatched junction bases numbered 7, after V lost 7 bases and J lost 2 bases. The CDR3 sequence is 14 residues long. Germline V gene data show CDR1 as MDHEN and CDR2 as SYDVKM. This CDR3 is CASNLTGVNYGYTF. The CDR3 region has the DNA TGTGCCAGCAACCTTACAGGGGTAAACTATGGCTACACCTTC.

V and J are TRBV7-8 and TRBJ1-5; D perhaps matches TRBD1 (6 bases). The germline V gene encodes CDR1 SGHVS and CDR2 FQNEAQ. V lost 5 bases to trimming and J lost 5 bases, with 16 bases between them. This CDR3 comprises 15 residues. The CDR3 sequence is CASSQGREGYQPQHF. The CDR3 DNA reads as TGTGCCAGCAGCCAGGGGAGGGAGGGGTATCAGCCCCAGCATTTT.

The chain is built from TRBV7-9 and TRBJ1-2, with D uncertain. Germline CDR1 is SEHNR and CDR2 is FQNEAQ (reference sequence). Trimming took 5 bases from V and 8 from J, leaving 15 bases between them. CDR3 length: 13 residues. The CDR3 DNA reads TGTGCCAGCAGCCCGGGGTCTACGGGCGGCTACACCTTC. Amino acid sequence: CASSPGSTGGYTF. The entire variable domain, with the rest obtained from reference TRBV7-9 and TRBJ1-2, is as follows: DTGVSQNPRHKITKRGQNVTFRCDPISEHNRLYWYRQTLGQGPEFLTYFQNEAQLEKSRLLSDRFSAERPKGSFSTLEIQRTEQGDSAMYLCASSPGSTGGYTFGSGTRLTVV.

This clone came up a few times. This chain joins TRBV7-2 and TRBJ1-2, with D unclear. CDR3 length equals 12 residues. The germline CDR1 and CDR2 sequences are SGHTA and FQGNSA. The V end lost 1 base, the J end lost 6 bases, and 6 bases lay between the germline ends. CDR3 protein: CASSLGSDGYTF. As DNA, the CDR3 is TGTGCCAGCAGCTTAGGAAGTGATGGCTACACCTTC.

This chain links TRBV4-2 with TRBJ2-1, with 11 bases aligning to TRBD2. The CDR3 loop spans 16 amino acids. The V gene end was trimmed by 2 bases and the J gene end by 9 bases; junction bases not matched to a gene: 9. Germline V lookup: CDR1 LGHNA, CDR2 YNFKEQ. CDR3 in amino acids: CASSQLLAGGGGEQFF. Written as DNA, the CDR3 is TGTGCCAGCAGCCAATTATTAGCGGGAGGGGGGGGTGAGCAGTTCTTC.

The chain couples TRBV9 to TRBJ2-5; perhaps TRBD1 as D (6 bases). The CDR3 runs to 14 residues. Germline V gene lookup returns CDR1 SGDLS and CDR2 YYNGEE. V lost 2 bases, J lost 4 bases, and 12 bases lay in between. The CDR3 DNA sequence: TGTGCCAGCAGCGTCTCTCAGGGGATAGAGACCCAGTACTTC. It codes for CASSVSQGIETQYF.

To note about this clone: The same CDR3 is also encoded by other DNA sequences in this sample. The CDR3 is CAWSILHGLGYTF. The CDR3 DNA reads TGTGCCTGGAGTATCCTGCATGGGCTGGGCTACACCTTC. This chain connects TRBV30 to TRBJ1-2; D gene unclear. V lost 2 bases and J lost 8, with 15 bases in between. CDR1 GTSNPN and CDR2 SVGIG come from the germline V gene (reference sequence). The CDR3 is 13 residues long. The entire variable domain, with the rest obtained from reference TRBV30 and TRBJ1-2, is as follows: SQTIHQWPATLVQPVGSPLSLECTVEGTSNPNLYWYRQAAGRGLQLLFYSVGIGQISSEVPQNLSASRPQDRQFILSSKKLLLSDSGFYLCAWSILHGLGYTFGSGTRLTVV.

The chain combines TRBV5-8 with TRBJ2-6, with 10 bases identical to TRBD1. The length of the CDR3 is 19 residues. J lost 0 bases, V lost 4 bases, and 10 bases had no gene match. Germline V gene lookup returns CDR1 SGHTS and CDR2 YDEGEE. CDR3 nucleotide sequence: TGTGCCAGCAGCATGGCCGGGACAGGGGTCGTCTCTGGGGCCAACGTCCTGACTTTC. Protein sequence: CASSMAGTGVVSGANVLTF.

The chain couples TRBV4-2 to TRBJ2-3, with D perhaps TRBD2 (5 bases). Germline lookup yields CDR1 LGHNA and CDR2 YNFKEQ. V gave up 1 base and J gave up 9 bases, with 14 bases separating them. This CDR3 is 14 amino acids long. The CDR3 protein is CASSQAGSRETQYF. CDR3 DNA: TGTGCCAGCAGCCAAGCGGGGAGTAGGGAAACGCAGTATTTT.

The rearrangement links TRBV6-5 to TRBJ1-4; the match to TRBD1 covers 9 bases. V shed 2 bases, J shed 7 bases, and the junction held 8 bases outside the gene matches. The length of the CDR3 is 16 residues. Germline V CDR1 and CDR2: MNHEY, SVGAGI. The CDR3 sequence is CASSYNRGQDGEKLFF. The DNA of the CDR3 is TGTGCCAGCAGTTACAACAGGGGGCAGGATGGTGAAAAACTGTTTTTT.

The rearrangement uses TRBV6-5 and TRBJ2-1; a weak D match, TRBD1 (6 bases). The CDR3 is 16 residues long. The germline V gene encodes CDR1 MNHEY and CDR2 SVGAGI. Between the trimmed V and J ends, which lost 0 bases and 9 bases, there was a span of 18 bases. The CDR3 nucleotides read TGTGCCAGCAGTTACTCGGGGACAAGAAGAAACACTGAGCAGTTCTTC. This sequence encodes CASSYSGTRRNTEQFF.

This clone was seen once. CDR3 DNA: TGTGCCAGCAGCCTAGCACTGAACACTGAAGCTTTCTTT. The encoded protein is CASSLALNTEAFF. The V gene is TRBV5-4, the J gene TRBJ1-1, with D uncertain. Germline V gene sequence: CDR1 SGHNT, CDR2 YYREEE (reference sequence). The CDR3 runs 13 residues. V was clipped by 4 bases and J by 0 bases, with 7 bases between them. Together with reference TRBV5-4 and TRBJ1-1, the CDR3 gives the full variable domain: ETGVTQSPTHLIKTRGQQVTLRCSSQSGHNTVSWYQQALGQGPQFIFQYYREEENGRGNFPPRFSGLQFPNYSSELNVNALELDDSALYLCASSLALNTEAFFGQGTRLTVV.

This chain links TRBV11-2 with TRBJ2-1; TRBD1 matches 8 bases. CDR1 and CDR2 (germline): SGHAT, FQNNGV. V shed 2 bases and J 1 base; nucleotides not matched to a gene: 10. The CDR3 totals 18 residues. CDR3 sequence (DNA): TGTGCCAGCAGCTTAAGCAGGGGGCGATTCGGGTCCTACAATGAGCAGTTCTTC. Encoded protein: CASSLSRGRFGSYNEQFF.

This clone has just a few counts. The junction shows a germline mismatch at one end, possibly a read error. The genes are TRBV30 and TRBJ1-6, with D perhaps matching TRBD1 (5 bases). Germline CDR1 and CDR2: GTSNPN and SVGIG (reference sequence). This CDR3 region has 11 residues. The CDR3, as DNA: TGTGCCTGGAGTGTCGGCAGGGACCTTAACTTT. Translation: CAWSVGRDLNF.

This clone has only a few counts. The V and J genes are TRBV29-1 and TRBJ2-7; D possibly matches TRBD1 or TRBD2 (6 bases each). Trimming cost V 4 bases and J 2 bases, with 15 bases left between them. This CDR3 spans 14 amino acids. The germline gives CDR1 SQVTM, CDR2 ANQGSEA. CDR3 in amino acids: CSVAGWGAAYEQYF. The CDR3 bases are TGCAGCGTTGCGGGTTGGGGGGCGGCCTACGAGCAGTACTTC.

The V gene is TRBV30, the J gene TRBJ2-5, with D possibly TRBD1 on 6 matching bases. The CDR3 has 13 residues. The V end lost 2 bases, the J end lost 3 bases, and 10 bases lay between the germline ends. Germline assignment: CDR1 GTSNPN and CDR2 SVGIG (reference sequence). In DNA, the CDR3 is TGTGCCTGGAGTAGACAGGTAGAAGAGACCCAGTACTTC. Its protein is CAWSRQVEETQYF.

V gene TRBV15 combines with J gene TRBJ1-3, with unresolved D. Between the trimmed V and J ends, which lost 0 bases and 0 bases, there was a span of 9 bases. The CDR3 covers 16 residues. Germline lookup yields CDR1 LNHNV and CDR2 YYDKDF (reference sequence). The CDR3 spells CATSRDLAVSGNTIYF. CDR3 DNA: TGTGCCACCAGCAGAGATCTGGCAGTCTCTGGAAACACCATATATTTT. Looking up the rest from reference TRBV15 and TRBJ1-3 gives the full variable domain: DAMVIQNPRYQVTQFGKPVTLSCSQTLNHNVMYWYQQKSSQAPKLLFHYYDKDFNNEADTPDNFQSRRPNTSFCFLDIRSPGLGDTAMYLCATSRDLAVSGNTIYFGEGSWLTVV.

The J gene is TRBJ2-1, the V gene TRBV10-3; 13 bases are shared with TRBD2. With 10 bases clipped from V and 14 bases from J, the junction kept 20 bases outside the gene matches. CDR3 length equals 16 residues. Germline V lookup: CDR1 ENHRY, CDR2 SYGVKD. The CDR3 coding sequence is TGTGCCACCTTAGAGGCTTCCGGGACTAGCGGGGTGAGAGAGTTCTTC. This sequence encodes CATLEASGTSGVREFF.

J is TRBJ1-3 and V is TRBV7-3; D is uncertain. The germline V and J ends were trimmed by 2 bases and 6 bases, with 8 bases remaining between them. This CDR3 is built from 13 residues. Germline CDR1 and CDR2: SGHTA and FQGTGA. The CDR3 reads CASSLGPENTIYF. CDR3 nucleotides: TGTGCCAGCAGCTTAGGCCCGGAAAACACCATATATTTT. Based on the CDR3 plus reference TRBV7-3 and TRBJ1-3, the full variable domain is GAGVSQTPSNKVTEKGKYVELRCDPISGHTALYWYRQSLGQGPEFLIYFQGTGAADDSGLPNDRFFAVRPEGSVSTLKIQRTERGDSAVYLCASSLGPENTIYFGEGSWLTVV.

The rearrangement links TRBV19 to TRBJ1-5; the D gene is possibly TRBD1 (5 bases). The CDR3 sequence is 14 residues long. Between the trimmed V and J ends, which lost 5 bases and 1 base, there was a span of 9 bases. From germline, CDR1 is LNHDA and CDR2 SQIVND (reference sequence). For the CDR3, the DNA is TGTGCCAGTAGTCAACAGGCGAGCAATCAGCCCCAGCATTTT. Its protein is CASSQQASNQPQHF.

This clone appeared a few times. The chain has TRBV29-1 and TRBJ1-1, with D perhaps TRBD1 (5 bases). The germline CDR1 and CDR2 sequences are SQVTM and ANQGSEA. The CDR3 sequence is 15 residues long. Trimming shortened V by 2 bases and J by 4 bases, and 17 bases separated the two germline ends. Written as DNA, the CDR3 is TGCAGCGTTGAACCCCACGGTTCAGGGCGCACTGAAGCTTTCTTT. The encoded protein is CSVEPHGSGRTEAFF.

This rearrangement joins TRBV18 to TRBJ2-3; a weak D match, TRBD2 (5 bases). Germline assignment: CDR1 KGHSH and CDR2 LQKENI. V lost 3 bases, J lost 4 bases, and 11 bases lay in between. The CDR3 loop spans 14 amino acids. The CDR3 loop is CASSPVSGADTQYF. Here the CDR3 DNA reads TGTGCCAGCTCACCGGTAAGCGGTGCAGATACGCAGTATTTT.

This chain connects TRBV10-1 to TRBJ2-3; either TRBD1 or TRBD2 may supply D (5 bases each). Germline assignment: CDR1 WNHNN and CDR2 SYGVQD (reference sequence). The V end was cut by 0 bases, the J end by 4 bases, with 8 bases between. The CDR3 sequence is 14 residues long. The CDR3 bases are TGCGCCAGCAGTGAGTCAGGGGACGCAGATACGCAGTATTTT. Residues: CASSESGDADTQYF.